These 8 T cell receptor beta chains came from one sample sequenced in a study of cytomegalovirus exposure and HLA in healthy donors. Repertoires were generated with immunoSEQ multiplex PCR, while TCRdb's copy carries only in-frame clones and drops some. The sample has approximately 220,000 clones, about 83% seen once; the top ten hold 2.5% to 3%. What was sequenced was PBMCs. Receptors originate from a man aged 18 to 30 in good health and CMV-seronegative.

The chain uses TRBV30 and TRBJ2-7, with D perhaps TRBD1 (6 bases). CDR1 is GTSNPN and CDR2 is SVGIG in the germline V gene (reference sequence). The length of the CDR3 is 12 residues. Trimming pared 5 bases from V and 3 bases from J, leaving 11 bases between. CDR3 sequence: CAWSKQGYEQYF. Here the CDR3 DNA reads TGTGCCTGGTCTAAACAGGGCTACGAGCAGTACTTC.

The chain uses TRBV6-4 and TRBJ1-5; TRBD1 might be the D (6 bases). The germline V gene has CDR1 MRHNA and CDR2 SNTAGT. The ends were cut back, 9 bases at V and 0 bases at J, with 15 bases in the middle. The CDR3 covers 15 residues. The DNA for the CDR3 is TGTGCCAGAGGAACAGGACAGTATAGCAATCAGCCCCAGCATTTT. Translating it yields CARGTGQYSNQPQHF.

In this sample, this clone turned up a few times. This rearrangement joins TRBV27 to TRBJ1-6; D might be TRBD1 (6 bases). V was trimmed by 2 bases and J by 10 bases, leaving 21 bases between them. CDR1 is MNHEY, CDR2 SMNVEV, per germline (reference sequence). This CDR3 spans 17 amino acids. CDR3 DNA sequence: TGTGCCAGCAGTTTAGTCCCTTCCAGGGGTGTGCGCTCACCCCTCCACTTT. It translates to CASSLVPSRGVRSPLHF.

V and J are TRBV18 and TRBJ2-5, with 9 bases fitting TRBD1. The V gene end was trimmed by 1 base and the J gene end by 7 bases; junction bases not matched to a gene: 13. This CDR3 region has 17 residues. Germline loops: CDR1 KGHSH, CDR2 LQKENI. The CDR3 DNA follows: TGTGCCAGCTCACCACGGGCGCCCAGGACAGGGGACGGGACCCAGTACTTC. This translates into CASSPRAPRTGDGTQYF.

V and J are TRBV28 and TRBJ2-6; D remains unclear. This CDR3 spans 15 amino acids. Between the trimmed V and J ends, which lost 7 bases and 0 bases, there was a span of 10 bases. The germline V gene has CDR1 MDHEN and CDR2 SYDVKM. The CDR3 is CASNVQSSGANVLTF. The CDR3 DNA is TGTGCCAGCAACGTACAGAGCTCTGGGGCCAACGTCCTGACTTTC.

The chain uses TRBV25-1 and TRBJ2-1, with D possibly being TRBD2 (6 bases). Germline V gene lookup returns CDR1 MGHDK and CDR2 SYGVNS. Trimming shortened V by 0 bases and J by 9 bases, and 15 bases separated the two germline ends. The CDR3 sequence is 15 residues long. The CDR3 protein is CASSEYEEGIGEQFF. CDR3 DNA: TGTGCCAGCAGTGAATATGAGGAGGGAATAGGTGAGCAGTTCTTC.

A note on this clone: At the DNA level, this CDR3 is encoded by other sequences in the same sample as well. V usage is TRBV27 and J usage is TRBJ1-2, with D unclear. Germline CDR1 MNHEY, CDR2 SMNVEV (reference sequence). V was cut by 2 bases and J by 1 base, with 5 bases left in between. This CDR3 region has 13 residues. The CDR3 loop is CASSLTGNYGYTF. The CDR3 DNA is TGTGCCAGCAGTTTAACGGGTAACTATGGCTACACCTTC.

CDR3 sequence: CASSERGGQAGELFF. The CDR3 DNA follows: TGTGCCAGCAGTGAGCGGGGGGGCCAGGCCGGGGAGCTGTTTTTT. The rearrangement links TRBV6-1 to TRBJ2-2; 9 bases fit TRBD2. The junction had 5 bases not matched to a gene; V was cut back by 3 bases and J by 6 bases. Germline CDR1 reads MNHNS; CDR2 reads SASEGT. The CDR3 contains 15 residues.